The rows below give T cell receptor beta chains drawn from one sample of a study of blood T cell repertoires in COVID-19. Libraries were prepared by immunoSEQ multiplex PCR; TCRdb keeps only in-frame clonotypes and omits some of them. Of 52,000 or so clones in the sample, 85% to 95% were seen once. The sample consisted of peripheral blood. The receptor set was obtained from a man aged 50 to 59 with acute or convalescent COVID-19. CDR3s include the opening cysteine and the closing phenylalanine or tryptophan. The order of the fields is J gene, D gene, V gene, clone size, CDR3 protein, CDR3 DNA. A D gene is named only where the DNA matches it firmly. The size of a clone is reported for some rows only, either as once, few or many, or as a class for expanded clones.

TRBJ2-7 | TRBD2 | TRBV18 | NA | CASSPKGTSGSYEQYF | TGTGCCAGCTCCCCGAAAGGGACTAGCGGCTCCTACGAGCAGTACTTC
TRBJ2-4 | NA | TRBV18 | NA | CASSAAGGNIQYF | TGTGCCAGCTCGGCGGCAGGCGGGAACATTCAGTACTTC
TRBJ2-5 | NA | TRBV9 | NA | CASSVSITREETQYF | TGTGCCAGCAGCGTCTCAATCACTAGAGAAGAGACCCAGTACTTC
TRBJ2-7 | TRBD1 | TRBV3-1/TRBV3-2 | NA | CASSQGDRVAAGQYF | TGTGCCAGCAGCCAAGGGGACAGGGTTGCGGCTGGGCAGTACTTC
TRBJ2-7 | TRBD1 | TRBV18 | NA | CASSPTGGPYEQYF | TGTGCCAGCTCACCCACAGGGGGCCCCTACGAGCAGTACTTC
TRBJ2-2 | TRBD2 | TRBV27 | NA | CASSLSRTSGSFTGELFF | TGTGCCAGCAGTTTATCGCGAACTAGCGGGAGTTTCACCGGGGAGCTGTTTTTT
TRBJ1-1 | NA | TRBV5-5 | NA | CASRSQNTEAFF | TGTGCCAGCAGATCACAGAACACTGAAGCTTTCTTT
TRBJ2-7 | TRBD2 | TRBV6-5 | NA | CASFLADRYEQYF | TGTGCCAGCTTCCTAGCGGACCGCTACGAGCAGTACTTC
TRBJ1-3 | TRBD1 | TRBV7-2 | NA | CASSLVGGSGNTIYF | TGTGCCAGCAGCTTAGTAGGGGGCAGTGGAAACACCATATATTTT
TRBJ2-3 | TRBD1 | TRBV2 | NA | CASSRGRGPDTQYF | TGTGCCAGCAGTAGGGGGCGAGGGCCAGATACGCAGTATTTT
TRBJ1-4 | TRBD1 | TRBV24-1 | NA | CATSDPGQGKEKLFF | TGTGCCACCAGTGATCCGGGACAGGGAAAGGAAAAACTGTTTTTT
TRBJ1-5 | NA | TRBV7-9 | NA | CASSLGQGITQPQHF | TGTGCCAGCAGCTTGGGGCAGGGGATTACTCAGCCCCAGCATTTT
TRBJ2-1 | TRBD2 | TRBV27 | NA | CASSFASGTYNEQFF | TGTGCCAGCAGTTTTGCAAGCGGGACCTACAATGAGCAGTTCTTC
TRBJ1-4 | NA | TRBV7-6 | NA | CASSLQTDGGEKLFF | TGTGCCAGCAGCTTACAAACAGATGGAGGGGAAAAACTGTTTTTT
TRBJ1-2 | TRBD1 | TRBV5-5 | NA | CASSRGQGGSGYGYTF | TGTGCCAGCAGCCGGGGACAGGGAGGCTCGGGCTATGGCTACACCTTC
TRBJ1-2 | NA | TRBV2 | NA | CASNVVSYGYTF | TGTGCCAGCAACGTAGTGAGTTATGGCTACACCTTC
TRBJ1-3 | TRBD1 | TRBV30 | NA | CAWSLHLGTVTHGNTIYF | TGTGCCTGGAGTCTACACCTCGGGACAGTAACACACGGAAACACCATATATTTT
TRBJ2-5 | NA | TRBV6-5 | NA | CASSRTIQETQYF | TGTGCCAGCAGTCGGACAATTCAAGAGACCCAGTACTTC
TRBJ2-5 | NA | TRBV21-1 | once | CASSKNLGLAGAETQYF | TGTGCCAGCAGCAAAAACCTTGGACTAGCGGGAGCTGAGACCCAGTACTTC
TRBJ1-1 | TRBD1 | TRBV18 | NA | CASSPWTGLNTEAFF | TGTGCCAGCTCACCATGGACAGGGTTGAACACTGAAGCTTTCTTT
TRBJ2-4 | NA | TRBV19 | NA | CASSTRTGTNSGIQYF | TGTGCCAGTAGTACCCGTACAGGGACGAATTCAGGCATTCAGTACTTC
TRBJ1-2 | NA | TRBV29-1 | few | CSVVSTDSNYGYTF | TGCAGCGTTGTATCGACAGACTCTAACTATGGCTACACCTTC
TRBJ1-2 | TRBD1 | TRBV27 | NA | CASSGQGGANYGYTF | TGTGCCAGCAGCGGACAGGGTGGAGCTAACTATGGCTACACCTTC
TRBJ1-4 | NA | TRBV6-6 | NA | CASSFQLSSPEEKLFF | TGTGCCAGCAGTTTCCAACTATCCTCTCCAGAGGAAAAACTGTTTTTT
TRBJ1-2 | TRBD1 | TRBV7-8 | once | CASSVGGEVYGYTF | TGTGCCAGCTCCGTAGGGGGCGAGGTCTATGGCTACACCTTC
TRBJ2-1 | NA | TRBV28 | NA | CASSSQSEANNEQFF | TGTGCCAGCAGTAGTCAGTCCGAGGCAAACAATGAGCAGTTCTTC
TRBJ1-4 | TRBD1 | TRBV3-1/TRBV3-2 | NA | CASSQSGQNEKLFF | TGTGCCAGCAGCCAGTCGGGACAGAATGAAAAACTGTTTTTT
TRBJ2-2 | NA | TRBV2 | NA | CASKWGTSLGGELFF | TGTGCCAGCAAGTGGGGAACTAGCCTAGGCGGGGAGCTGTTTTTT
TRBJ2-1 | NA | TRBV29-1 | NA | CSVDGRGSYNEQFF | TGCAGCGTCGACGGGAGAGGCTCCTACAATGAGCAGTTCTTC
TRBJ2-7 | NA | TRBV6-5 | NA | CASSTSRAYEQYF | TGTGCCAGCAGTACCTCTAGAGCCTACGAGCAGTACTTC
TRBJ1-1 | TRBD1 | TRBV19 | NA | CASSRVAGGHYTEAFF | TGTGCCAGTAGTCGAGTGGCAGGGGGTCACTACACTGAAGCTTTCTTT
TRBJ1-3 | NA | TRBV4-2 | NA | CASSQLQGLSGNTIYF | TGTGCCAGCAGCCAATTACAGGGCCTGTCTGGAAACACCATATATTTT
TRBJ1-5 | TRBD1 | TRBV6-1 | NA | CASSESKGTVKQPQHF | TGTGCCAGCAGTGAATCCAAGGGGACAGTGAAACAGCCCCAGCATTTT
TRBJ2-1 | TRBD2 | TRBV5-8 | NA | CASSLGLAGVSEQFF | TGTGCCAGCAGCTTGGGACTAGCGGGAGTCAGTGAGCAGTTCTTC
TRBJ2-7 | NA | TRBV11-2 | NA | CASSPGQWGQYF | TGTGCCAGCAGCCCCGGACAGTGGGGGCAGTACTTC
TRBJ2-1 | NA | TRBV30 | NA | CAWGQILRTDEQFF | TGTGCCTGGGGACAGATCCTGAGGACGGATGAGCAGTTCTTC
TRBJ2-7 | TRBD2 | TRBV7-8 | NA | CASSKGTSGYYEQYF | TGTGCCAGCAGCAAGGGGACTAGCGGATACTACGAGCAGTACTTC
TRBJ2-7 | TRBD2 | TRBV27 | NA | CASSPLLMVAGITYEQYF | TGTGCCAGCAGTCCCCTATTAATGGTAGCGGGGATTACCTACGAGCAGTACTTC
TRBJ2-7 | TRBD2 | TRBV3-1/TRBV3-2 | NA | CASSQDRLAGLSYEQYF | TGTGCCAGCAGCCAAGATAGACTAGCGGGGCTCTCCTACGAGCAGTACTTC
TRBJ2-3 | TRBD1 | TRBV10-3 | NA | CAISPRGLGQGGSTDTQYF | TGTGCCATCAGTCCCCGGGGTTTGGGACAGGGTGGGAGCACAGATACGCAGTATTTT
TRBJ1-2 | TRBD1 | TRBV28 | NA | CASSGTGTGYGYTF | TGTGCCAGCAGTGGTACCGGGACAGGCTATGGCTACACCTTC
TRBJ2-7 | NA | TRBV12-2 | NA | CASRAAAEKYEQYF | TGTGCAAGTCGCGCCGCGGCGGAAAAGTACGAGCAGTACTTC